This record looks at one T cell receptor beta chain sequence and its context. At one of its ends the junction is not consistent with the germline gene, which may arise from a read error. The record originates from a study of tumor-infiltrating lymphocytes in primary liver carcinoma. Unsorted bulk tissue (roughly 18-32 mg) underwent RNA and DNA co-extraction. This CDR3 is 15 amino acids long. Germline assignment: CDR1 MNHEY and CDR2 SVGAGI. A constant-region primer served to make TCR beta cDNA from approximately 490 ng total RNA. Three rounds of nested multiplex PCR with slightly modified ARM-PCR produced TCR beta libraries. Both of the initial two PCR rounds ran for nine to eleven cycles and employed TRBV1-TRBV30 forward primers alongside a C-beta reverse primer. One entry per CDR3 protein results from TCRdb running MiXCR on the multiplex PCR reads. The table includes 90,000 to 140,000 distinct CDR3 sequences, approximately 82% detected once.

This sequence was found in a man between 35 and 55 years old with primary liver carcinoma and hepatitis B virus infection. Sequenced sample: liver tumor tissue from sampling region 3. The subset is: tumor region T3, left-lateral pole. The chain carries TRBV6-5 and TRBJ2-1, with a tentative D call TRBD2 (6 bases). In DNA, the CDR3 is TGTACCAGCAGCTCACTATCGGGAGACTACAATGAGCAGTTCTTC. Encoded protein: CTSSSLSGDYNEQFF.